This TCR beta chain was recorded in a study of molecular identifiers for immune sequencing clone quantification. Whole-study context: Sequencing covered four of five parts into which replicate RNA from around 20,000 or 100,000 naive CD8 cells was split.

Bulk libraries came from a prior protocol with listed TCR primers. From the PCR reads, TCRdb called clonotypes with MiXCR, one entry per CDR3 protein. The table shows hundreds of thousands of distinct CDR3 sequences, with roughly 27% occurring only once. The CDR3 loop spans 15 amino acids. Deletions cut 4 bases from V and 4 bases from J, with 17 bases between. Looked up from germline, CDR1 is SNHLY and CDR2 is FYNNEI. As concerns this clonotype: The antigen is undetermined. With a much larger clone just one base away, this may be a read error.

General study points: Underestimation of highly expanded clone sizes could arise where identical TCR molecules share a barcode. Beyond 20 RNA copies, clones held over 97% of effector molecules, compared with under 1% in naive cells.

Sample: naive CD8+ T cells from blood, with Jurkat cell RNA spiked in. Subset given: FACS-sorted CD8+CD4-CCR7+CD45RA+ naive T cells. This TCR came from a human donor in good health. Some libraries in this study had Jurkat cell RNA spiked in. The V and J genes are TRBV2 and TRBJ2-7, with D perhaps assigned TRBD1 or TRBD2 (5 bases each). CDR3 in amino acids: CASSAAPGRVYEQYF. DNA of the CDR3: TGTGCCAGCAGTGCTGCCCCGGGACGGGTATACGAGCAGTACTTC.